Given below is one TCR beta chain in context. What antigen it recognizes has not been identified. Nothing much larger sits one base from this clone, and base qualities are not available. Sample time point, as interpreted from the label and publication: baseline before first vaccination. The vaccinee samples were drawn from two UK trials, COV001 and COV002, one of which was a single-blind randomized controlled phase 2/3 trial testing AZD1222 (ChAdOx1 nCoV-19) in healthy adults. For TCRbeta chain sequencing, PBMC samples from trial participants were taken at day 0 and at day 28 after the second dose. The CDR3 regions of human TCRbeta chains were subjected to immunosequencing. Per the authors' processing: Repertoire TCRs were matched against a reference library of SARS-CoV-2-specific TCRs generated with the MIRA antigen-specificity platform. Breadth was defined as the fraction of unique TCRs that were SARS-CoV-2-associated, and depth was defined as the fraction of total T cells that were SARS-CoV-2-associated. Using the MIRA data, every spike-specific TCR was mapped to the spike region that the TCR reacted to and assigned to either a CD4 or a CD8 class. Log10-transformed breadth and depth values were compared by one-way ANOVA with Sidak's multiple comparisons tests. Here the immuneACCESS table is served through TCRdb, limited to in-frame sequences with V and J called. Missing clones are a known gap in these copies; in checked studies unresolved V genes cover under half, and the rest lacks a known reason. That table furnishes V, J and clone size, whereas the DNA furnished D and trimming. The sample has about 85,000 clones on record, about 90% of them singletons. 7% of the sample is held by the ten biggest clonotypes.

Taken from the germline V gene (reference sequence), the CDR1 and CDR2 loops are LNHDA and SQIVND. The CDR3 spans 14 residues, from the cysteine through the phenylalanine. Only CDR3 DNA is held: 42 bases, read in frame from base 1. Relative to germline, V is missing 7 bases and J is missing 3 bases, with 5 bases of the junction outside any gene match. This sample was included in a study of T cell responses to AZD1222 COVID-19 vaccine listed by TCRdb under 2021. For the wider study: Because spike-specific TCR depth and breadth did not differ between the two schedules, AZD1222 recipients who got a second dose at roughly 4 weeks were pooled with those who got a second dose at roughly 12 weeks. TCR sequencing was performed for 230 to 250 trial participants, of whom about 210 were given two doses of AZD1222 and 26 were given two doses of MenACWY control vaccine. Trial participants were enrolled by age into 18-55, 56-69 and 70-plus year subgroups, with roughly 160, 29 and 62 TCR-sequenced participants respectively. Broad study findings and their caveats: No day 14 peak-response samples were available, so repertoires were characterized only after the peak T cell response. Participants were mostly white British and included more females than males, and it was suggested by the authors that clonal diversity may have been underestimated. Conclusions about previously exposed vaccinees were limited because only a handful of AZD1222 recipients were SARS-CoV-2 seropositive at baseline. Spike-specific TCR breadth and depth rose significantly after two AZD1222 doses compared with day 0 and with MenACWY recipients. CD4 TCRs associated with the vaccine covered the entire spike protein, and the dominant responses were in regions 160-218 and 743-854. In the small 56-69-year group, the increase in depth fell short of significance, most likely because of low power. Reportedly, close to half of the unique spike-specific TCRs recognized epitopes lying outside the regions that are mutated in the B.1.351 and B.1.1.7 variants.

The rearranged chain carries TRBV19 and TRBJ2-2; TRBD1 fits 7 bases in the junction. Source: peripheral blood, taken on day 0 of AZD1222 vaccination. This clonotype originated in an adult in good health. The CDR3 in this case is CASTYDRDTGELFF. The nucleotides are TGTGCCAGTACTTACGACAGGGACACCGGGGAGCTGTTTTTT.